The 22 T cell receptor beta chains in this list originate from one sample, sequenced in a study of shared clonotypes between healthy human individuals. Sequencing was performed with immunoSEQ multiplex PCR; in TCRdb, only in-frame clones are kept and a portion is missing. The sample contains around 1 million clones, over 75% of which appear only once. The sequenced sample consisted of memory CD4+ T cells sorted from blood. The subset was: CD45RA-negative fraction. These TCRs come from a young man in good health.

This clone was recorded only once. The chain uses TRBV30 and TRBJ1-6; D remains ambiguous. CDR1 and CDR2 from the germline V gene are GTSNPN and SVGIG (reference sequence). CDR3 length equals 16 residues. The ends were cut back, 2 bases at V and 5 bases at J, with 16 bases in the middle. CDR3 region: CAWSRKPAANNSPLHF. The DNA of the CDR3 is TGTGCCTGGAGTCGTAAGCCGGCAGCTAATAATTCACCCCTCCACTTT.

This clone was found once. Other DNA sequences in the sample encode the same CDR3. The rearrangement links TRBV5-1 to TRBJ2-5; D gene unclear. With 0 bases removed from V and 1 base from J, the gap between germline ends came to 4 bases. The CDR3 is made up of 13 amino acids. The V gene's germline CDR1 is SGHRS and CDR2 YFSETQ. The CDR3 DNA reads TGCGCCAGCAGCTTGGGGGTCCAAGAGACCCAGTACTTC. Amino acid sequence: CASSLGVQETQYF. The full variable domain, its missing parts supplied by reference TRBV5-1 and TRBJ2-5, is KAGVTQTPRYLIKTRGQQVTLSCSPISGHRSVSWYQQTPGQGLQFLFEYFSETQRNKGNFPGRFSGRQFSNSRSEMNVSTLELGDSALYLCASSLGVQETQYFGPGTRLLVL.

In the case of this clone: This specimen includes other DNA sequences encoding the same CDR3. The chain couples TRBV7-9 to TRBJ2-5; D might be TRBD2 (6 bases). V lost 4 bases and J 4 bases, leaving 7 bases between the germline ends. The CDR3 is made up of 12 amino acids. The germline V gene has CDR1 SEHNR and CDR2 FQNEAQ (reference sequence). This chain's CDR3 is CASSSEGETQYF. DNA for the CDR3: TGTGCCAGCAGCTCGGAGGGAGAGACCCAGTACTTC.

In this sample, this clone turned up once. The chain recombines TRBV6-6 with TRBJ2-7, with D perhaps TRBD1 or TRBD2 (5 bases each). The CDR3 length is 13 residues. V shed 8 bases and J shed 2 bases, with 13 bases lying between them. Germline CDR1 and CDR2: MNHNY and SVGAGI (reference sequence). The CDR3: CASSRDRAYEQYF. The CDR3 nucleotides read TGTGCCAGCTCCCGGGACCGAGCCTACGAGCAGTACTTC.

The chain couples TRBV2 to TRBJ1-3; D is uncertain. The CDR3 is 14 residues long. Germline CDR1 is SNHLY and CDR2 is FYNNEI. Trimming removed 10 bases from V and 0 bases from J, with 13 bases in between. The CDR3 nucleotides read TGTGCCATCTCGCCCGCCAGCTCTGGAAACACCATATATTTT. Its translation is CAISPASSGNTIYF. Variable domain in full (rest from reference TRBV2 and TRBJ1-3): EPEVTQTPSHQVTQMGQEVILRCVPISNHLYFYWYRQILGQKVEFLVSFYNNEISEKSEIFDDQFSVERPDGSNFTLKIRSTKLEDSAMYFCAISPASSGNTIYFGEGSWLTVV.

This clone was found once. The V call is TRBV5-6, the J call TRBJ1-1; unclear D gene. Germline V gives CDR1 SGHDT, CDR2 YYEEEE. V dropped 0 bases and J dropped 1 base, with 7 bases sitting between them. This CDR3 has 14 residues. The CDR3 sequence: CASSLGTRNTEAFF. CDR3 bases: TGTGCCAGCAGCTTGGGGACTCGGAACACTGAAGCTTTCTTT.

Concerning this clone itself: Other DNA sequences of this sample code for an identical CDR3. The CDR3 reads CASSEQRGSTDTQYF. The DNA for the CDR3 is TGTGCCAGCAGTGAACAGCGGGGGAGCACAGATACGCAGTATTTT. The J gene is TRBJ2-3, the V gene TRBV6-4; 8 bases are shared with TRBD2. Germline V gene data show CDR1 as MRHNA and CDR2 as SNTAGT. V dropped 3 bases and J dropped 0; count of bases not matched to a gene: 2. The CDR3 is 15 residues long.

The V call is TRBV10-3, the J call TRBJ1-2; 7 positions match TRBD1. The ends lost 4 bases at V and 1 base at J; junction bases unmatched: 9. Per the germline V gene, CDR1 is ENHRY and CDR2 is SYGVKD. CDR3 length equals 16 residues. The CDR3: CAISAAGTDNNYGYTF. The CDR3 nucleotides read TGTGCCATCAGTGCCGCCGGGACAGACAATAACTATGGCTACACCTTC.

This clone appeared once. The rearrangement joins TRBV2 to TRBJ1-1; possibly TRBD1 for D (5 bases). Germline CDR1 reads SNHLY; CDR2 reads FYNNEI. CDR3 length equals 15 residues. Trimming stripped 4 bases from V and 2 bases from J, with 14 bases between. In DNA, the CDR3 is TGTGCCAGCAGTGTCCAGGGTAGGTTCAACACTGAAGCTTTCTTT. Amino acids: CASSVQGRFNTEAFF.

The gene calls are TRBV5-1 and TRBJ2-2, with D possibly TRBD2 on 6 matching bases. This CDR3 comprises 14 residues. The V end was cut by 4 bases, the J end by 5 bases, with 12 bases between. CDR1 SGHRS and CDR2 YFSETQ come from the germline V gene. As DNA, the CDR3 is TGCGCCAGCAGCACGGGAGAGAGAACCGGGGAGCTGTTTTTT. This sequence encodes CASSTGERTGELFF. Filled out from reference TRBV5-1 and TRBJ2-2, the complete variable domain reads KAGVTQTPRYLIKTRGQQVTLSCSPISGHRSVSWYQQTPGQGLQFLFEYFSETQRNKGNFPGRFSGRQFSNSRSEMNVSTLELGDSALYLCASSTGERTGELFFGEGSRLTVL.

V usage is TRBV5-6 and J usage is TRBJ2-7, with 7 positions matching TRBD2. With V trimmed by 6 bases and J by 7 bases, 13 bases remained unmatched. Germline CDR1 and CDR2: SGHDT and YYEEEE. CDR3 length: 14 amino acids. The CDR3 DNA is TGTGCCAGCACCAGAGCGGGGACCTCTCGGGAGCAGTACTTC. Translation: CASTRAGTSREQYF.

The rearrangement joins TRBV28 to TRBJ2-7; D may be TRBD2 (6 bases). The CDR3 spans 15 residues. Trimming removed 5 bases from V and 5 bases from J, with 19 bases in between. Germline V gene lookup returns CDR1 MDHEN and CDR2 SYDVKM. CDR3 residues: CASSARLGGADEQYF. The CDR3 DNA reads as TGTGCCAGCAGTGCCCGCCTAGGAGGGGCGGACGAGCAGTACTTC. The variable domain in full, with the rest retrieved from reference TRBV28 and TRBJ2-7, is DVKVTQSSRYLVKRTGEKVFLECVQDMDHENMFWYRQDPGLGLRLIYFSYDVKMKEKGDIPEGYSVSREKKERFSLILESASTNQTSMYLCASSARLGGADEQYFGPGTRLTVT.

Points on this clone: One junction end disagrees with the germline gene, perhaps due to a read error. Other DNA sequences within the sample encode an identical CDR3. The CDR3 DNA reads as TGCGCCAGCAGCTCCGCAGGAGGCGGTTGGACTGAAGCTTTCTTT. Translation gives CASSSAGGGWTEAFF. V is TRBV5-4 and J is TRBJ1-1; unclear D gene. The germline CDR1 and CDR2 sequences are SGHNT and YYREEE (reference sequence). The CDR3 spans 15 residues.

The V and J genes are TRBV29-1 and TRBJ2-3; tentative D call: TRBD1 (6 bases). The V and J ends lost 7 bases and 7 bases respectively, with 15 bases between them. This CDR3 contains 12 residues. Germline V gene data show CDR1 as SQVTM and CDR2 as ANQGSEA. The CDR3 loop reads CSGGGISYTQYF. CDR3 nucleotide sequence: TGCAGCGGTGGGGGCATCTCATATACGCAGTATTTT.

This chain links TRBV5-1 with TRBJ1-2; unclear D gene. The V end lost 0 bases, the J end lost 5 bases, and 11 bases lay between the germline ends. CDR1 and CDR2 (germline): SGHRS, YFSETQ. The CDR3 loop spans 14 amino acids. DNA of the CDR3: TGCGCCAGCAGCTTGGGTCTCACCGGGTATGGCTACACCTTC. Residues: CASSLGLTGYGYTF.

The chain combines TRBV11-2 with TRBJ2-7; D gene uncertain. CDR1 SGHAT and CDR2 FQNNGV come from the germline V gene. The CDR3 spans 12 residues. V was trimmed by 5 bases and J by 2 bases, leaving 7 bases between them. CDR3 amino acids: CASSPNPYEQYF. DNA for the CDR3: TGTGCCAGCAGCCCGAACCCCTACGAGCAGTACTTC.

As DNA, the CDR3 is TGTGCCAGCAGTTCCACTAGCTCTGGAAACACCATATATTTT. Protein product: CASSSTSSGNTIYF. The V gene is TRBV11-2, the J gene TRBJ1-3; D remains ambiguous. The germline V and J ends were trimmed by 6 bases and 0 bases, with 9 bases remaining between them. CDR1 and CDR2 from the germline V gene are SGHAT and FQNNGV. The CDR3 contains 14 residues.

V usage is TRBV18 and J usage is TRBJ2-7; tentative D call: TRBD1 (5 bases). Trimming removed 6 bases at V and 5 bases at J, with 20 bases between. The CDR3 is made up of 15 amino acids. Germline CDR1 and CDR2: KGHSH and LQKENI. This chain's CDR3 is CASSQTRAGSHEQYF. As DNA, the CDR3 is TGTGCCAGCTCCCAAACCCGGGCAGGGTCCCACGAGCAGTACTTC.

This clone has a handful of counts. The gene calls are TRBV2 and TRBJ1-3, with 7 positions matching TRBD1. This CDR3 is 13 amino acids long. V lost 5 bases, J lost 4 bases, and 2 bases stayed unmatched. Germline V lookup: CDR1 SNHLY, CDR2 FYNNEI. The CDR3 nucleotides are TGTGCCAGCAGTCTGGACAGGGGAAACACCATATATTTT. Residues: CASSLDRGNTIYF.

The chain uses TRBV5-4 and TRBJ2-2; tentative D call: TRBD2 (5 bases). CDR1 and CDR2 (germline): SGHNT, YYREEE (reference sequence). The CDR3 has 16 amino acids. V gave up 3 bases and J gave up 4 bases, with 16 bases separating them. CDR3 DNA: TGTGCCAGCAGCTCAGCTACCAAAGGAGGCACCGGGGAGCTGTTTTTT. Residues: CASSSATKGGTGELFF.

The chain joins TRBV14 to TRBJ2-1, with 9 positions matching TRBD2. CDR1 is SGHDN and CDR2 is FVKESK in the germline V gene. Trimming cost V 1 base and J 6 bases; bases outside gene matches: 16. The length of the CDR3 is 19 residues. As DNA, the CDR3 is TGTGCCAGCAGCCAAGTTTCAGGGCTGTCTAGCGGGACGTTCAATGAGCAGTTCTTC. It yields the protein CASSQVSGLSSGTFNEQFF.

As to this clone: The sample contains more than one DNA sequence encoding this CDR3. This chain links TRBV19 with TRBJ2-7; 9 bases are a match to TRBD1. Germline V lookup: CDR1 LNHDA, CDR2 SQIVND (reference sequence). Trimming took 5 bases from V and 2 from J; bases not matched to a gene: 7. The CDR3 covers 15 residues. In DNA, the CDR3 is TGTGCCAGTAGTCTACCGGGACAGGGAACCTACGAGCAGTACTTC. It is translated as CASSLPGQGTYEQYF.